The T cell receptor (beta chain) described here comes from a study of response to subunit inactivated influenza vaccine. TCRdb independently ran MiXCR on the RT-PCR reads; one entry per CDR3 protein. The repertoire holds 540,000 or so distinct CDR3 sequences, with over 10% as singletons. This clonotype was seen a handful of times. The sample was PBMCs from blood, taken roughly 6 weeks after vaccination. The TCR comes from a man in his forties or fifties who received an inactivated influenza vaccine.

The CDR3 DNA sequence: TGTGCCAGCGTTTACTCGGCAACGAACACCGGGGAGCTGTTTTTT. Translated, it gives CASVYSATNTGELFF. The rearrangement links TRBV7-9 to TRBJ2-2; unclear D gene. Germline CDR1 SEHNR, CDR2 FQNEAQ (reference sequence). V dropped 8 bases and J dropped 0 bases, with 13 bases sitting between them. The CDR3 loop spans 15 amino acids.